This entry describes one TCR beta chain. There is no known antigen for this receptor. Qualities for individual bases were not recorded, and no much larger clone is one base off. The data belong to a study of CD8 T cells in ankylosing spondylitis (dated by TCRdb to 2015 to 2018). Describing the broader study: To find TCR variants linked to disease, the study profiled T cell receptor beta repertoires in ankylosing spondylitis patients and healthy donors. In total, the full study cohort was made up of nearly 110 healthy donors and 20 to 25 ankylosing spondylitis patients. Peripheral blood was sampled, and synovial fluid was additionally collected from ankylosing spondylitis patients. The paper's findings and limits, for the study overall: The disease-linked clones had a CD8+ phenotype and were found at relatively low frequencies in peripheral blood. Some of the motif variants had been reported before in the synovial fluid and blood of reactive arthritis patients, a finding that suggests common disease-initiation mechanisms. Blood from ankylosing spondylitis patients appeared to be characterized by a TCR beta motif made up of several highly homologous amino acid variants. Significant enrichment of the disease-linked clones was reported in matched synovial fluid samples from ankylosing spondylitis patients.

TCRdb lists the instrument as Illumina HiSeq 2500. Quantitative 5'-RACE with molecular barcodes was the method used to prepare the TCR beta libraries. On the study's bioinformatics: To identify disease-linked TCR variants, a new computational method was used, one built on a probabilistic model of VDJ rearrangement. TCRdb applied fastp at Q25 and MiXCR to the public reads, then kept only in-frame beta chains. Every distinct CDR3 protein forms one entry, paired with its most common genes and DNA. These V and J calls originate from TCRdb's pipeline instead of the authors' own analysis. Here the sample has roughly 700,000 distinct CDR3 sequences; 19% occur a single time. The leading ten clones occupy around 19% of the sample. The sample consisted of blood, either unsorted or a sorted T cell fraction (not recorded which). The clonotype comes from a male donor with ankylosing spondylitis.

The CDR3 amino acid sequence is: CASSLAGQRTGNTIYF. The nucleotides read TGCGCCAGCAGCTTGGCGGGACAGCGGACTGGAAACACCATATATTTT. The chain couples TRBV5-1 to TRBJ1-3, and 7 bases in between align with TRBD1. CDR3 length: 16 amino acids, cysteine to phenylalanine. Of all the DNA, just the CDR3 is kept, 48 bases in frame from base 1. Compared with germline, V lacks 0 bases and J lacks 2 bases; bases without a gene match: 5. The germline V gene yields SGHRS for CDR1 and YFSETQ for CDR2.